A selection of T cell receptor beta chains follows, all from one sample in a study of OX40 agonist ivuxolimab in advanced cancers. Sequencing used immunoSEQ multiplex PCR; TCRdb keeps in-frame clones, though not all of them. Counted here are approximately 46,000 clones, nearly 90% occurring once; the ten biggest clones make up more than 15%. This specimen was CD4+ or CD8+ T cells sorted from blood, taken in a trial of the OX40 agonist ivuxolimab. The receptors derive from an adult with an advanced solid tumor such as melanoma, head and neck, liver or kidney cancer. The CDR3 runs from the conserved cysteine through the conserved F or W. D genes are given only for firm matches. Clone size is stated in some rows and not others, as once, few, many or a class when expanded.

v_gene: TRBV5-4
d_gene: .
j_gene: TRBJ2-7
abundance: few
CDR3aa: CASSLAPVTYEQYF
CDR3nt: TGTGCCAGCAGCTTGGCCCCGGTTACCTACGAGCAGTACTTC

v_gene: TRBV6-6
d_gene: .
j_gene: TRBJ1-4
abundance: .
CDR3aa: CASEQAGRGNEKLFF
CDR3nt: TGTGCCAGCGAACAAGCGGGTCGGGGGAATGAAAAACTGTTTTTT

v_gene: TRBV9
d_gene: TRBD1
j_gene: TRBJ1-3
abundance: .
CDR3aa: CASSAPGGTGNTIYF
CDR3nt: TGTGCCAGCAGCGCTCCAGGGGGAACGGGAAACACCATATATTTT

v_gene: TRBV6-5
d_gene: .
j_gene: TRBJ1-1
abundance: .
CDR3aa: CASTVTRRSTEAFF
CDR3nt: TGTGCCAGCACCGTCACCAGGAGGTCTACTGAAGCTTTCTTT

v_gene: TRBV10-2
d_gene: TRBD1
j_gene: TRBJ1-2
abundance: .
CDR3aa: CASTEGANYGYTF
CDR3nt: TGCGCCAGCACCGAGGGGGCGAACTATGGCTACACCTTC

v_gene: TRBV28
d_gene: TRBD1
j_gene: TRBJ2-5
abundance: once
CDR3aa: CASSPRQGFRRETQYF
CDR3nt: TGTGCCAGCAGTCCTCGACAGGGGTTCCGGCGGGAGACCCAGTACTTC

v_gene: TRBV9
d_gene: .
j_gene: TRBJ2-1
abundance: .
CDR3aa: CASSVADTNNEQFF
CDR3nt: TGTGCCAGCAGCGTAGCTGACACCAACAATGAGCAGTTCTTC

v_gene: TRBV4-2
d_gene: TRBD1
j_gene: TRBJ2-1
abundance: .
CDR3aa: CASSLAGTGNEQFF
CDR3nt: TGTGCCAGCAGCTTAGCCGGGACAGGGAATGAGCAGTTCTTC

v_gene: TRBV12-5
d_gene: .
j_gene: TRBJ2-7
abundance: .
CDR3aa: CASGLGLSYEQYF
CDR3nt: TGTGCTAGTGGTTTGGGTCTCTCCTACGAGCAGTACTTC

v_gene: TRBV5-8
d_gene: .
j_gene: TRBJ2-7
abundance: medium-sized
CDR3aa: CASSSGVLEQYF
CDR3nt: TGTGCCAGCAGCTCGGGAGTCCTCGAGCAGTACTTC

v_gene: TRBV7-9
d_gene: TRBD2
j_gene: TRBJ2-3
abundance: .
CDR3aa: CASSLWASGGPSTDTQYF
CDR3nt: TGTGCCAGCAGCTTATGGGCTAGCGGGGGTCCTAGCACAGATACGCAGTATTTT

v_gene: TRBV6-6
d_gene: TRBD1
j_gene: TRBJ1-2
abundance: .
CDR3aa: CASSYSGTGNYGYTF
CDR3nt: TGTGCCAGCAGTTACTCCGGGACAGGGAACTATGGCTACACCTTC

v_gene: TRBV2
d_gene: .
j_gene: TRBJ2-2
abundance: .
CDR3aa: CASSELSRSANTGELFF
CDR3nt: TGTGCCAGCAGTGAACTAAGCAGGTCCGCGAACACCGGGGAGCTGTTTTTT

v_gene: TRBV6-5
d_gene: TRBD1
j_gene: TRBJ2-1
abundance: .
CDR3aa: CASGPETGVSNEQFF
CDR3nt: TGTGCCAGCGGCCCGGAGACAGGGGTAAGCAATGAGCAGTTCTTC

v_gene: TRBV19
d_gene: .
j_gene: TRBJ1-2
abundance: .
CDR3aa: CASSMEGLGGYTF
CDR3nt: TGTGCCAGTAGTATGGAGGGGCTAGGTGGCTACACCTTC